This T cell receptor (beta chain) was recorded in a study of T cell responses to AZD1222 COVID-19 vaccine. General observations from the study: White British donors predominated, females outnumbered males, and clonal diversity was possibly underestimated. Vaccination with two AZD1222 doses was followed by a rise in Spike-specific TCR breadth and depth. Baseline serology detected seropositivity in only a handful of AZD1222 recipients. No repertoire was sampled before or during the peak T cell response, only after it.

Concerning this clone: What it binds is not known.

The germline CDR1 and CDR2 sequences are LNHDA and SQIVND (reference sequence). V lost 10 bases, J lost 6 bases, and 15 bases lay in between. The CDR3 runs to 13 residues. Data came from immunoSEQ multiplex PCR; TCRdb stores just in-frame clones and leaves some out. This sample yields under 200,000 clones, of which 94% are seen a single time; about 0.64% belongs to the top ten. The clonotype was recovered from an adult in good health. The J gene is TRBJ2-2, the V gene TRBV19; the D gene is possibly TRBD1 (7 bases). This material consisted of peripheral blood, taken on day 0 of AZD1222 vaccination. CDR3: CATNTGEAGELFF. CDR3 coding DNA: TGTGCCACCAATACAGGGGAGGCCGGGGAGCTGTTTTTT.